The subject of this entry is one T cell receptor (beta chain). The antigen is not known. The sample originates from a study of B cell selection in AIRE deficiency. The germline V gene encodes CDR1 MNHNS and CDR2 SASEGT. V was clipped by 7 bases and J by 3 bases, with 13 bases between them. The CDR3 sequence is 14 residues long. Study-level findings and limits: Shared Treg sequences were biased toward short CDR3s with few non-templated nucleotide insertions.

The protocol was immunoSEQ multiplex PCR, while the TCRdb copy is restricted to in-frame clones and leaves out a portion. The sample holds about 25,000 clones, approximately 96% seen once. Sorting defined conventional CD4 T cells as CD4+CD127+. This receptor was obtained from a human donor with AIRE deficiency. The V and J genes are TRBV6-1 and TRBJ1-5; D is unresolved. The source material was conventional CD4+ T cells sorted from PBMCs. The CDR3 sequence is CASTRNGVNQPQHF. In DNA, the CDR3 is TGTGCCAGCACTCGCAATGGAGTCAATCAGCCCCAGCATTTT.